The 2 T cell receptor beta chains given below trace back to one sample, sequenced in a study of cytomegalovirus exposure and HLA in healthy donors. Primers: 60 Vbeta forward and 13 Jbeta reverse. Generated by immunoSEQ multiplex PCR, the TCRdb table keeps only in-frame clones and is missing some. The sample carries more than 95,000 clones, around 86% recorded once. The sample consisted of PBMCs. These receptors were collected from a young man in good health and CMV-seropositive.

CDR3 amino acids: CASSQIPGNTEAFF. CDR3 bases: TGCGCCAGCAGCCAGATACCGGGGAACACTGAAGCTTTCTTT. This chain links TRBV4-1 with TRBJ1-1; unclear D gene. The CDR3 contains 14 residues. The germline CDR1 and CDR2 sequences are MGHRA and YSYEKL. V was shortened by 3 bases and J by 1 base, with 9 bases between the two germline ends.

The rearrangement links TRBV14 to TRBJ2-5; 7 bases line up with TRBD1. Germline V lookup: CDR1 SGHDN, CDR2 FVKESK. The CDR3 covers 15 residues. V lost 6 bases and J lost 1; bases outside the gene matches: 8. The CDR3 nucleotides read TGTGCCAGCAGTACCAGGGGGATCCTCCAAGAGACCCAGTACTTC. It codes for CASSTRGILQETQYF.